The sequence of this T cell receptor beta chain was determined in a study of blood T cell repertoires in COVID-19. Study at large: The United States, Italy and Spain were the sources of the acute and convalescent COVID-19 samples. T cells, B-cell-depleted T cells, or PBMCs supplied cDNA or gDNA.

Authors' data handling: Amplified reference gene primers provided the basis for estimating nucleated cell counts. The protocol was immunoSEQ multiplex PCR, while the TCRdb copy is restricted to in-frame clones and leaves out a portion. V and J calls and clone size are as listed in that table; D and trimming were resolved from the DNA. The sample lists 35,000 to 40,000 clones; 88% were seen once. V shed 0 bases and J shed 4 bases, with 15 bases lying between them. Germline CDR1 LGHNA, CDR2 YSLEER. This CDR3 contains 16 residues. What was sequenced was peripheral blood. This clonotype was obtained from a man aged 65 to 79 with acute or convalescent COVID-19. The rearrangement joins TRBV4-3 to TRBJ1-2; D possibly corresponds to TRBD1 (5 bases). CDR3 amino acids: CASSQDFKGKGYGYTF. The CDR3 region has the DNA TGCGCCAGCAGCCAAGATTTTAAGGGGAAGGGCTATGGCTACACCTTC.